The present TCR beta chain was sequenced within a study of blood T cell repertoires in COVID-19. How the authors handled the data: How many nucleated cells were present was estimated from reference gene primer amplification. Here immunoSEQ multiplex PCR was the method, and the copy in TCRdb shows in-frame clones only, minus some. The DNA gave D and trimming, while V, J and clone size come from that table. This table holds just under 60,000 clones, around 80% found once. In its sample, this clone was seen once. The CDR3 length is 15 residues. CDR1 and CDR2 from the germline V gene are SGHVS and FNYEAQ. V was trimmed by 2 bases and J by 5 bases, leaving 10 bases between them.

This sequence joins TRBV7-6 and TRBJ1-6, with a possible D match to TRBD1 (5 bases). The specimen sequenced was peripheral blood. The sequence was obtained from a human donor in a cohort sampled during active COVID-19. In DNA, the CDR3 is TGTGCCAGCAGCTTATCCGGACATCATAATTCACCCCTCCACTTT. Protein sequence: CASSLSGHHNSPLHF.